Shown below are 24 T cell receptor beta chains from a single sample sequenced in a study of T cell responses to AZD1222 COVID-19 vaccine. The table came from immunoSEQ multiplex PCR; TCRdb's copy has only in-frame clones and leaves some out. The sample consists of 100,000 or so clones, less than 90% of them appearing once. The sample was peripheral blood, taken on day 0 of AZD1222 vaccination. These receptors were collected from an adult in good health.

This chain connects TRBV7-9 to TRBJ1-2, with D hard to call. CDR3 length: 14 residues. Germline lookup yields CDR1 SEHNR and CDR2 FQNEAQ (reference sequence). V gave up 1 base and J gave up 3 bases, with 9 bases separating them. CDR3 in amino acids: CASSLDEWDYGYTF. In DNA, the CDR3 is TGTGCCAGCAGCTTAGATGAGTGGGACTATGGCTACACCTTC.

This clone was observed a handful of times. The chain carries TRBV6-9 and TRBJ2-7, with D maybe TRBD1 (6 bases). CDR1 is MNHGY and CDR2 is SVAAGI in the germline V gene. V was trimmed by 4 bases and J by 5 bases, leaving 18 bases between them. The length of the CDR3 is 15 residues. The CDR3 loop reads CASSSQQGCSDEQYF. DNA for the CDR3: TGTGCCAGCAGTTCCCAACAGGGATGTTCGGACGAGCAGTACTTC.

The gene calls are TRBV11-3 and TRBJ1-3; no reliable D call. The CDR3 contains 14 residues. Per germline, CDR1 SGHNT and CDR2 YENEEA. Deletions cut 5 bases from V and 0 bases from J, with 8 bases between. The CDR3 DNA reads as TGTGCCAGCAGCGGGTTATTCTCTGGAAACACCATATATTTT. Translated, it gives CASSGLFSGNTIYF.

The rearrangement joins TRBV10-1 to TRBJ2-3; 7 bases line up with TRBD2. The trim removed 6 bases at V and 3 bases at J, leaving 6 bases unmatched. Germline CDR1 is WNHNN and CDR2 is SYGVQD (reference sequence). The CDR3 runs to 14 residues. In nucleotides, the CDR3 is TGCGCCAGCAGCCCGGGACTAATAACAGATACGCAGTATTTT. Translated: CASSPGLITDTQYF.

The V call is TRBV19, the J call TRBJ1-1; D is unclear. The CDR3 length is 14 residues. Per the germline V gene, CDR1 is LNHDA and CDR2 is SQIVND (reference sequence). V was clipped by 7 bases and J by 0 bases, with 12 bases between them. CDR3 residues: CASTFGRLNTEAFF. The CDR3, as DNA: TGTGCCAGTACTTTTGGACGTTTGAACACTGAAGCTTTCTTT.

CDR3 residues: CASSLAGGSGGYTF. For the CDR3, the DNA is TGTGCCAGCAGCTTAGCGGGTGGGTCTGGTGGCTACACCTTC. The chain employs TRBV11-3 and TRBJ1-2; D not resolved. Per germline, CDR1 SGHNT and CDR2 YENEEA. Trimming left V 1 base short and J 7 bases short, with 13 bases between. This CDR3 contains 14 residues.

This sequence joins TRBV5-4 and TRBJ2-3, with D hard to call. The germline V gene has CDR1 SGHNT and CDR2 YYREEE (reference sequence). This CDR3 is built from 14 residues. V was pared by 2 bases and J by 1 base, with 8 bases between. The CDR3 nucleotides are TGTGCCAGCAGCTTCGGATCGGGCACAGATACGCAGTATTTT. Translation: CASSFGSGTDTQYF.

This rearrangement joins TRBV7-9 to TRBJ1-1; D not certain. The germline CDR1 and CDR2 sequences are SEHNR and FQNEAQ (reference sequence). The CDR3 is 12 residues long. The germline V and J ends were trimmed by 2 bases and 3 bases, with 4 bases remaining between them. CDR3: CASSLRDTEAFF. The CDR3 bases are TGTGCCAGCAGCTTAAGGGACACTGAAGCTTTCTTT.

The V and J genes are TRBV18 and TRBJ1-1, with a tentative D call TRBD1 (5 bases). The germline CDR1 and CDR2 sequences are KGHSH and LQKENI. The CDR3 has 13 residues. V lost 3 bases and J 3 bases, leaving 8 bases between the germline ends. The CDR3 DNA follows: TGTGCCAGCTCACCTGGGGGGGACACTGAAGCTTTCTTT. As protein: CASSPGGDTEAFF.

This rearrangement joins TRBV3-1 (or the pseudogene TRBV3-2) to TRBJ1-4; unclear D gene. V lost 0 bases and J 1 base, leaving 6 bases between the germline ends. Per the germline V gene, CDR1 is LGHDT and CDR2 is YNNKEL (reference sequence). This CDR3 has 15 residues. CDR3 sequence: CASSQEQLTNEKLFF. The CDR3 DNA reads TGTGCCAGCAGCCAAGAACAGTTAACTAATGAAAAACTGTTTTTT.

The V call is TRBV11-2, the J call TRBJ1-1, with D possibly being TRBD1 (5 bases). With 6 bases removed from V and 2 bases from J, the gap between germline ends came to 16 bases. The CDR3 extends over 15 amino acids. Germline V CDR1 and CDR2: SGHAT, FQNNGV. CDR3 protein: CASSVSLGVNTEAFF. CDR3 DNA sequence: TGTGCCAGCAGTGTATCCCTAGGGGTAAACACTGAAGCTTTCTTT.

The chain couples TRBV27 to TRBJ1-2; weak D call: TRBD1 (5 bases). Germline CDR1 reads MNHEY; CDR2 reads SMNVEV (reference sequence). This CDR3 has 13 amino acids. V was shortened by 5 bases and J by 5 bases, with 12 bases between the two germline ends. CDR3 nucleotides: TGTGCCAGCAGTAGAGACAGACGTTATGGCTACACCTTC. Translated: CASSRDRRYGYTF.

This clone appeared a single time. The chain recombines TRBV6-1 with TRBJ2-1; D remains unclear. The CDR3 is made up of 15 amino acids. CDR1 is MNHNS and CDR2 is SASEGT in the germline V gene. The V end lost 2 bases, the J end lost 6 bases, and 14 bases lay between the germline ends. The CDR3 loop is CASSERLAKGNEQFF. Written as DNA, the CDR3 is TGTGCCAGCAGTGAAAGGTTGGCGAAGGGCAATGAGCAGTTCTTC.

The rearrangement uses TRBV12-3 or TRBV12-4 and TRBJ1-2; D is undetermined. Trimming stripped 1 base from V and 8 bases from J, with 8 bases between. The CDR3 loop spans 12 amino acids. The CDR3 DNA reads as TGTGCCAGCAGTTTAGGGGGTCGAGGCTACACCTTC. Translated, it gives CASSLGGRGYTF.

The CDR3 loop is CASSRFVGDTEAFF. In nucleotides, the CDR3 is TGTGCCAGCAGCCGATTCGTAGGGGATACTGAAGCTTTCTTT. This chain joins TRBV14 and TRBJ1-1, with D tentatively TRBD1 (5 bases). In germline, CDR1 is SGHDN, CDR2 FVKESK. The length of the CDR3 is 14 residues. V was cut by 4 bases and J by 5 bases, with 14 bases left in between.

This chain uses TRBV6-5 with TRBJ2-3, with D possibly being TRBD1 (6 bases). The ends were cut back, 0 bases at V and 5 bases at J, with 15 bases in the middle. The germline V gene encodes CDR1 MNHEY and CDR2 SVGAGI. This CDR3 has 16 residues. Written as DNA, the CDR3 is TGTGCCAGCAGTTACTCGCAGCAGGGGCTGGGAGATACGCAGTATTTT. Translating it yields CASSYSQQGLGDTQYF.

The V and J genes are TRBV6-5 and TRBJ2-7, with a possible D match to TRBD1 (6 bases). Germline V gene data show CDR1 as MNHEY and CDR2 as SVGAGI. V shed 8 bases and J shed 6 bases, with 20 bases lying between them. The CDR3 is 14 residues long. This CDR3 reads CASRPISTGSEQYF. CDR3 DNA: TGTGCCAGCCGGCCCATCTCTACAGGGTCCGAGCAGTACTTC.

The J gene is TRBJ1-4, the V gene TRBV13; 10 positions match TRBD1. The V and J ends lost 6 bases and 7 bases, in that order; junction bases with no gene match: 2. This CDR3 spans 13 amino acids. CDR1 PRHDT and CDR2 FYEKMQ come from the germline V gene (reference sequence). CDR3 region: CASRRTGGEKLFF. The CDR3 region has the DNA TGTGCCAGCAGGCGGACAGGGGGTGAAAAACTGTTTTTT.

This chain's CDR3 is CASSQEDGGSEQYF. The CDR3 DNA is TGTGCCAGCAGCCAAGAGGATGGGGGATCCGAGCAGTACTTC. The chain couples TRBV3-1 (or the pseudogene TRBV3-2) to TRBJ2-7, with D perhaps being TRBD1 or TRBD2 (5 bases each). Trimming shortened V by 0 bases and J by 6 bases, and 12 bases separated the two germline ends. Germline V gene sequence: CDR1 LGHDT, CDR2 YNNKEL (reference sequence). The CDR3 extends over 14 amino acids.

The chain carries TRBV2 and TRBJ1-1; 8 nucleotides align to TRBD1. Per the germline V gene, CDR1 is SNHLY and CDR2 is FYNNEI. Trimming removed 1 base from V and 2 bases from J; junction bases left unmatched: 3. The CDR3 totals 15 residues. Here the CDR3 DNA reads TGTGCCAGCAGTGAAGAAGGACAGGGCAACACTGAAGCTTTCTTT. Its protein is CASSEEGQGNTEAFF.

This chain links TRBV3-1 (or the pseudogene TRBV3-2) with TRBJ1-1, with no clear D. Germline V CDR1 and CDR2: LGHDT, YNNKEL (reference sequence). The CDR3 is 13 residues long. V was cut by 4 bases and J by 1 base, with 7 bases left in between. The CDR3 DNA is TGTGCCAGCAGCCCGCAAGGGAACACTGAAGCTTTCTTT. Translation gives CASSPQGNTEAFF.

This chain uses TRBV19 with TRBJ1-4; no reliable D call. CDR1 is LNHDA, CDR2 SQIVND, per germline (reference sequence). Trimming took off 3 bases at V and 0 bases at J, with 8 bases between the two ends. This CDR3 is built from 15 residues. The CDR3 is CASSISQATNEKLFF. The CDR3 nucleotides read TGTGCCAGTAGTATTTCCCAGGCAACTAATGAAAAACTGTTTTTT.

The CDR3: CASSLSPRLAATYEQYF. The CDR3 nucleotides are TGTGCCAGCAGCTTAAGCCCACGGCTAGCGGCCACCTACGAGCAGTACTTC. The chain employs TRBV7-2 and TRBJ2-7, with 7 bases that match TRBD2. The germline V gene encodes CDR1 SGHTA and CDR2 FQGNSA. Trimming cost V 2 bases and J 2 bases; bases outside gene matches: 12. This CDR3 has 17 residues.

This sequence joins TRBV10-1 and TRBJ1-4, with 10 bases aligning to TRBD1. The ends lost 4 bases at V and 6 bases at J; junction bases unmatched: 2. CDR3 size: 14 residues. The germline V gene has CDR1 WNHNN and CDR2 SYGVQD (reference sequence). The CDR3 DNA is TGCGCCAGCAGTGGGGACAGGGGAGATGAAAAACTGTTTTTT. Residues: CASSGDRGDEKLFF.